The T cell receptor beta chain under discussion was sequenced for a study of shared clonotypes between healthy human individuals. Study as a whole: Each donor had three CD4 naive, three CD4 memory, two CD8 naive and one CD8 memory plate. Study results and caveats: Clonotype sharing across a few donors was observed for about 5.2% of naive CD4 clonotypes.

Note on this clone: Its antigen is undetermined. Distinct nucleotide sequences in the sample also encode this CDR3.

Sorted-subset replicate PCRs used roughly 210 ng of genomic DNA. This amount corresponded to 33,000 or so T cell genomes. Clones were read by immunoSEQ multiplex PCR, and TCRdb kept only the in-frame ones, dropping some. The table includes approximately 1.5 million clones, around 98% detected once. This clonotype originated in a man aged 25-45 years in good health. The specimen sequenced was naive CD4+ T cells sorted from blood. Sample subset: CD45RA+ positively selected.

As DNA, the CDR3 is TGTGCCAGCAGCTTACGCACAGATACGCAGTATTTT. As protein: CASSLRTDTQYF. The chain couples TRBV5-4 to TRBJ2-3; no reliable D call. Per germline, CDR1 SGHNT and CDR2 YYREEE (reference sequence). The CDR3 totals 12 residues. V was shortened by 2 bases and J by 1 base, with 2 bases between the two germline ends.